This is a list of T cell receptor beta chains from one sample in a study of cytomegalovirus exposure and HLA in healthy donors. The protocol was immunoSEQ multiplex PCR, while the TCRdb copy is restricted to in-frame clones and leaves out a portion. This repertoire includes tens of thousands of clones. What was sequenced was PBMCs. These receptors all come from a female donor in good health and CMV-seronegative. Both conserved end residues are part of each CDR3. The D gene is left open where the match is weak.

D,J,V,CDR3,DNA
TRBD1,TRBJ2-7,TRBV10-3,CAINGQGDYEQYF,TGTGCCATCAATGGACAGGGGGACTACGAGCAGTACTTC
NA,TRBJ1-2,TRBV6-5,CASSYSGGGANYGYTF,TGTGCCAGCAGTTACTCCGGGGGAGGCGCTAACTATGGCTACACCTTC
NA,TRBJ2-7,TRBV30,CAWSALSRVEQYF,TGTGCCTGGAGTGCCCTTAGCAGGGTCGAGCAGTACTTC
NA,TRBJ2-1,TRBV9,CASSPGSEWVYNEQFF,TGTGCCAGCAGCCCAGGATCAGAGTGGGTCTACAATGAGCAGTTCTTC
TRBD1,TRBJ1-3,TRBV10-3,CAISGIGTATGNTIYF,TGTGCCATCAGTGGAATCGGGACAGCCACGGGAAACACCATATATTTT
NA,TRBJ2-2,TRBV7-9,CASSLRGSGELFF,TGTGCCAGCAGCTTAAGGGGTTCCGGGGAGCTGTTTTTT
TRBD2,TRBJ2-3,TRBV4-2,CASSQSSSGGADTQYF,TGTGCCAGCAGCCAGTCTTCTAGCGGGGGGGCAGATACGCAGTATTTT
NA,TRBJ1-6,TRBV4-2,CASSQDPSSYNSPLHF,TGTGCCAGCAGCCAAGACCCGAGCTCCTATAATTCACCCCTCCACTTT
TRBD1,TRBJ1-5,TRBV6-5,CASSYSTGSNQPQHF,TGTGCCAGCAGTTACTCGACAGGGAGTAATCAGCCCCAGCATTTT
NA,TRBJ2-7,TRBV5-6,CASSPKRVGPYEQYF,TGTGCCAGCAGCCCAAAGCGGGTCGGACCCTACGAGCAGTACTTC
TRBD2,TRBJ2-5,TRBV19,CASSIPGGQETQYF,TGTGCCAGTAGTATTCCGGGGGGCCAAGAGACCCAGTACTTC
TRBD2,TRBJ2-5,TRBV15,CATSRSPGGRGVTETQYF,TGTGCCACCAGCAGATCCCCGGGGGGAAGGGGCGTTACAGAGACCCAGTACTTC
NA,TRBJ2-2,TRBV6-1,CASSPVNTGELFF,TGTGCCAGCAGTCCGGTTAACACCGGGGAGCTGTTTTTT
NA,TRBJ1-1,TRBV9,CASSPQGFGAFF,TGTGCCAGCAGCCCTCAGGGGTTCGGGGCTTTCTTT
NA,TRBJ1-2,TRBV6-6,CASTGNYGYTF,TGTGCCAGCACCGGGAACTATGGCTACACCTTC
NA,TRBJ2-6,TRBV7-9,CASSPRQGAVPGANVLTF,TGTGCCAGCAGCCCCCGCCAAGGGGCTGTTCCTGGGGCCAACGTCCTGACTTTC
NA,TRBJ1-1,TRBV9,CASSVGVGLENTEAFF,TGTGCCAGCAGCGTAGGGGTGGGCCTTGAGAACACTGAAGCTTTCTTT
NA,TRBJ1-3,TRBV10-3,CAISESGVGTLRSGNTIYF,TGTGCCATCAGTGAGTCCGGGGTCGGCACTCTGAGATCTGGAAACACCATATATTTT
TRBD1,TRBJ1-3,TRBV9,CASSRLGQGPGNTIYF,TGTGCCAGCAGCCGCCTCGGACAGGGTCCTGGAAACACCATATATTTT
NA,TRBJ1-2,TRBV2,CASSLPTASNYGYTF,TGTGCCAGCAGCCTTCCGACAGCTTCTAACTATGGCTACACCTTC
NA,TRBJ1-1,TRBV4-1,CASSQTGYQAFF,TGCGCCAGCAGCCAAACAGGGTACCAAGCTTTCTTT
NA,TRBJ2-7,TRBV29-1,CSVGGSYDYEQYF,TGCAGCGTTGGTGGGAGTTACGACTACGAGCAGTACTTC
TRBD2,TRBJ2-5,TRBV9,CASSVASGGRETQYF,TGTGCCAGCAGCGTAGCTAGCGGGGGCCGAGAGACCCAGTACTTC
NA,TRBJ1-1,TRBV7-2,CASSFGQMNTEAFF,TGTGCCAGCAGCTTCGGACAAATGAACACTGAAGCTTTCTTT
TRBD1,TRBJ2-2,TRBV5-1,CASSSGQGINTGELFF,TGCGCCAGCAGCTCGGGACAGGGGATTAACACCGGGGAGCTGTTTTTT
NA,TRBJ1-5,TRBV6-5,CASSYGGSHQPQHF,TGTGCCAGCAGTTACGGAGGGTCGCATCAGCCCCAGCATTTT
NA,TRBJ2-7,TRBV6-5,CASTNGDTNYEQYF,TGTGCCAGCACCAATGGGGACACCAACTACGAGCAGTACTTC
NA,TRBJ2-6,TRBV6-6,CASSSGLSSGANVLTF,TGTGCCAGCAGCTCCGGACTCTCCTCTGGGGCCAACGTCCTGACTTTC
NA,TRBJ2-2,TRBV7-9,CASSVQGTGELFF,TGTGCCAGCAGCGTACAGGGAACCGGGGAGCTGTTTTTT
TRBD2,TRBJ2-1,TRBV19,CASPIRLAGGDNEQFF,TGTGCCAGTCCTATCCGACTAGCGGGGGGGGACAATGAGCAGTTCTTC
TRBD1,TRBJ2-5,TRBV30,CAWSVRDRGVGIGETQYF,TGTGCCTGGAGTGTACGGGACAGGGGTGTTGGTATCGGGGAGACCCAGTACTTC
NA,TRBJ1-1,TRBV6-5,CASRRDRLGTEAFF,TGTGCCAGCAGACGAGACAGGCTGGGAACTGAAGCTTTCTTT
NA,TRBJ2-1,TRBV25-1,CASSEYRDDEQFF,TGTGCCAGCAGTGAGTACAGGGACGATGAGCAGTTCTTC
TRBD1,TRBJ2-3,TRBV6-1,CASSAVTGGTDTQYF,TGTGCCAGCAGTGCCGTGACAGGGGGCACAGATACGCAGTATTTT
TRBD1,TRBJ1-2,TRBV6-5,CASSSLGRGQSGYTF,TGTGCCAGCAGTTCCCTTGGAAGGGGGCAAAGTGGCTACACCTTC
NA,TRBJ1-1,TRBV7-2,CASSLTGLVGAFF,TGTGCCAGCAGCTTAACAGGCCTCGTTGGGGCTTTCTTT
TRBD2,TRBJ2-1,TRBV4-2,CASSQAAGDPYNEQFF,TGTGCCAGCAGCCAGGCTGCGGGGGACCCCTACAATGAGCAGTTCTTC
NA,TRBJ1-5,TRBV28,CASSLGAGDNQPQHF,TGTGCCAGCAGTTTAGGAGCGGGGGACAATCAGCCCCAGCATTTT
TRBD1,TRBJ1-2,TRBV14,CASSQAGQGFGYTF,TGTGCCAGCAGCCAAGCCGGACAGGGTTTTGGCTACACCTTC
NA,TRBJ1-5,TRBV11-3,CASSRYPPQHF,TGTGCCAGCAGCCGGTATCCGCCCCAGCATTTT
NA,TRBJ1-1,TRBV4-1,CASSQNRVHTEAFF,TGCGCCAGCAGCCAAAACAGGGTGCACACTGAAGCTTTCTTT
NA,TRBJ1-2,TRBV7-9,CASRGLDSYGYTF,TGTGCCAGCAGGGGGCTCGACTCCTATGGCTACACCTTC
NA,TRBJ1-4,TRBV5-1,CASSLAATNEKLFF,TGCGCCAGCAGCTTGGCTGCAACTAATGAAAAACTGTTTTTT
NA,TRBJ1-1,TRBV20-1,CSAREAMEAFF,TGCAGTGCTAGAGAGGCCATGGAAGCTTTCTTT
TRBD1,TRBJ1-5,TRBV7-2,CASSPDRGRNQPQHF,TGTGCCAGCAGCCCTGACAGGGGGAGGAATCAGCCCCAGCATTTT
NA,TRBJ2-7,TRBV7-9,CASAGEYEQYF,TGTGCCAGCGCGGGCGAGTACGAGCAGTACTTC
NA,TRBJ2-5,TRBV11-2,CASSLGGLAGQETQYF,TGTGCCAGCAGCTTAGGGGGTCTAGCAGGACAAGAGACCCAGTACTTC
TRBD1,TRBJ1-4,TRBV29-1,CSATQTGTASEKLFF,TGCAGCGCGACCCAAACCGGGACAGCCAGTGAAAAACTGTTTTTT
NA,TRBJ1-2,TRBV7-6,CASSLEGDGQPLNYGYTF,TGTGCCAGCAGCCTAGAGGGGGATGGGCAGCCACTTAACTATGGCTACACCTTC
NA,TRBJ2-5,TRBV11-1,CASSLALQATSETQYF,TGTGCCAGCAGCTTAGCGTTGCAGGCCACGAGCGAGACCCAGTACTTC
NA,TRBJ1-2,TRBV27,CASSLSPPTEGYTF,TGTGCCAGCAGTTTATCCCCCCCAACGGAGGGCTACACCTTC
TRBD2,TRBJ2-7,TRBV4-3,CASSQEGSGVYEQYF,TGCGCCAGCAGCCAAGAGGGTAGCGGGGTATACGAGCAGTACTTC
TRBD1,TRBJ2-7,TRBV5-6,CASSGTGGRIEQYF,TGTGCCAGCAGCGGGACAGGGGGCCGTATCGAGCAGTACTTC
NA,TRBJ1-1,TRBV19,CASSIDQVRPNTEAFF,TGTGCCAGTAGTATAGATCAGGTCAGGCCAAACACTGAAGCTTTCTTT
TRBD1,TRBJ2-7,TRBV9,CASSVTGAKGYEQYF,TGTGCCAGCAGCGTCACAGGGGCAAAGGGCTACGAGCAGTACTTC